Below are 27 T cell receptor beta chains sequenced from a single sample in a study of a mutant IDH1 vaccine in newly diagnosed glioma. Documented time point: baseline, week 1 (first vaccination visit). Treatment here: pre-vaccination baseline after standard-of-care therapy. The table came from immunoSEQ multiplex PCR; TCRdb's copy has only in-frame clones and leaves some out. The sample contains 55,000 to 70,000 clones, less than 85% of which appear only once. This specimen consisted of PBMCs, obtained from a glioma patient treated with radiotherapy, temozolomide or both. The receptors originated from a man aged 50 to 60 with glioma.

A few counts support this clone. Other DNA variants within this sample encode the same CDR3. This chain uses TRBV30 with TRBJ2-7; no firm D call. Germline assignment: CDR1 GTSNPN and CDR2 SVGIG (reference sequence). V shed 1 base and J shed 4 bases, with 5 bases lying between them. The CDR3 has 11 residues. In DNA, the CDR3 is TGTGCCTGGAGTGCGTCTTACGAGCAGTACTTC. Protein product: CAWSASYEQYF.

V gene TRBV20-1 combines with J gene TRBJ2-5, with D unresolved. This CDR3 has 11 residues. Germline V lookup: CDR1 DFQATT, CDR2 SNEGSKA (reference sequence). Trimming left V 7 bases short and J 0 bases short, with 6 bases between. CDR3 in amino acids: CSGRNQETQYF. CDR3 in DNA: TGCAGTGGACGGAACCAAGAGACCCAGTACTTC.

V gene TRBV7-9 combines with J gene TRBJ2-7; a weak D match, TRBD1 (5 bases). The germline V gene has CDR1 SEHNR and CDR2 FQNEAQ (reference sequence). Trimming removed 0 bases from V and 2 bases from J, with 5 bases in between. This CDR3 comprises 13 residues. The DNA of the CDR3 is TGTGCCAGCAGCTTAGCGGACACCTACGAGCAGTACTTC. Its translation is CASSLADTYEQYF.

This chain uses TRBV25-1 with TRBJ2-3; 11 bases match TRBD2. The V segment lost 7 bases and the J segment 4 bases; nucleotides outside the gene matches: 1. Germline CDR1 MGHDK, CDR2 SYGVNS. This CDR3 comprises 13 residues. CDR3 region: CASKGLAADTQYF. The CDR3 DNA follows: TGTGCCAGCAAGGGACTAGCGGCAGATACGCAGTATTTT.

This clone was detected only once. The chain links TRBV15 to TRBJ2-1; D possibly corresponds to TRBD1 (6 bases). Trimming removed 1 base at V and 7 bases at J, with 11 bases between. The V gene's germline CDR1 is LNHNV and CDR2 YYDKDF (reference sequence). The CDR3 spans 14 residues. The CDR3 nucleotides read TGTGCCACCAGCAGAGGAGGAAGGGGGAATGAGCAGTTCTTC. Amino acids: CATSRGGRGNEQFF.

About this clone itself: The sample has other DNA sequences that encode this CDR3 too. The chain employs TRBV30 and TRBJ1-3; D ambiguous. The germline V and J ends were trimmed by 0 bases and 0 bases, with 6 bases remaining between them. Germline values: CDR1 GTSNPN, CDR2 SVGIG (reference sequence). The CDR3 has 14 residues. CDR3 coding DNA: TGTGCCTGGAGTGTAGGGCTCTCTGGAAACACCATATATTTT. Translating it yields CAWSVGLSGNTIYF.

J is TRBJ1-1 and V is TRBV25-1; D gene unclear. The V and J ends lost 7 bases and 1 base respectively, with 4 bases between them. CDR3 length: 11 residues. The germline V gene has CDR1 MGHDK and CDR2 SYGVNS. CDR3 amino acids: CASKENTEAFF. CDR3 DNA sequence: TGTGCCAGCAAAGAGAACACTGAAGCTTTCTTT.

The CDR3 sequence: CSVGEDEKLFF. CDR3 sequence (DNA): TGCAGCGTTGGGGAGGATGAAAAACTGTTTTTT. The gene calls are TRBV29-1 and TRBJ1-4; D remains unclear. Germline V lookup: CDR1 SQVTM, CDR2 ANQGSEA. This CDR3 contains 11 residues. Trimming cost V 4 bases and J 6 bases, with 6 bases left between them.

V is TRBV14 and J is TRBJ2-1; D gene uncertain. In germline, CDR1 is SGHDN, CDR2 FVKESK. With 3 bases removed from V and 3 bases from J, the gap between germline ends came to 15 bases. The CDR3 has 16 residues. As DNA, the CDR3 is TGTGCCAGCAGCCAGGGATACGAGACGGTCTACAATGAGCAGTTCTTC. Encoded protein: CASSQGYETVYNEQFF. Complete variable domain (other parts from reference TRBV14 and TRBJ2-1): EAGVTQFPSHSVIEKGQTVTLRCDPISGHDNLYWYRRVMGKEIKFLLHFVKESKQDESGMPNNRFLAERTGGTYSTLKVQPAELEDSGVYFCASSQGYETVYNEQFFGPGTRLTVL.

The genes are TRBV7-2 and TRBJ2-7, with TRBD1 matching over 7 bases. CDR3 size: 13 residues. Germline V gene data show CDR1 as SGHTA and CDR2 as FQGNSA. V shed 5 bases and J 3 bases; nucleotides not matched to a gene: 4. The CDR3 loop is CASSPQGIYEQYF. CDR3 DNA: TGTGCCAGCAGCCCACAGGGGATCTACGAGCAGTACTTC.

The chain couples TRBV6-5 to TRBJ2-3, with D perhaps TRBD1 or TRBD2 (5 bases each). V was clipped by 5 bases and J by 6 bases, with 15 bases between them. This CDR3 comprises 14 residues. Germline V gives CDR1 MNHEY, CDR2 SVGAGI. DNA of the CDR3: TGTGCCAGCAGTCGCAGGACGAGGGGTGATACGCAGTATTTT. Translation gives CASSRRTRGDTQYF.

This clone appeared a few times. The gene calls are TRBV6-1 and TRBJ2-7; no clear D. Germline V CDR1 and CDR2: MNHNS, SASEGT. The CDR3 extends over 14 amino acids. With 4 bases removed from V and 1 base from J, the gap between germline ends came to 11 bases. CDR3 bases: TGTGCCAGCAGTGGCCGAGGCGGATCCTACGAGCAGTACTTC. This translates into CASSGRGGSYEQYF.

The V call is TRBV7-9, the J call TRBJ2-1, with D perhaps TRBD1 or TRBD2 (5 bases each). This CDR3 contains 15 residues. V gave up 7 bases and J gave up 4 bases, with 17 bases separating them. Germline V gene sequence: CDR1 SEHNR, CDR2 FQNEAQ (reference sequence). The CDR3 reads CASKPGRTRYNEQFF. In nucleotides, the CDR3 is TGTGCCAGCAAACCGGGACGGACCCGATACAATGAGCAGTTCTTC.

This sequence joins TRBV29-1 and TRBJ1-4, with a possible D match to TRBD1 (5 bases). The CDR3 spans 16 residues. Germline-derived CDR1 and CDR2 are SQVTM and ANQGSEA. V gave up 6 bases and J gave up 6 bases, with 23 bases separating them. CDR3 sequence reads: CSVEPLAGIGDEKLFF. CDR3 DNA sequence: TGCAGCGTCGAACCCCTGGCGGGGATAGGGGATGAAAAACTGTTTTTT.

The sample holds one count of this clone. V gene TRBV6-5 combines with J gene TRBJ1-1; a weak D match, TRBD1 (6 bases). Germline lookup yields CDR1 MNHEY and CDR2 SVGAGI. The CDR3 extends over 15 amino acids. V dropped 0 bases and J dropped 1 base, with 9 bases sitting between them. CDR3 residues: CASSYSRTANTEAFF. Here the CDR3 DNA reads TGTGCCAGCAGTTACTCGAGGACAGCGAACACTGAAGCTTTCTTT.

The chain employs TRBV2 and TRBJ1-2; D is undetermined. The CDR3 runs to 15 residues. Trimming removed 3 bases from V and 2 bases from J, with 13 bases in between. Per the germline V gene, CDR1 is SNHLY and CDR2 is FYNNEI. The CDR3 protein is CASSDNILGNYGYTF. CDR3 nucleotides: TGTGCCAGCAGTGATAACATATTGGGCAACTATGGCTACACCTTC.

The V call is TRBV25-1, the J call TRBJ2-1; 8 bases are shared with TRBD1. The CDR3 has 16 residues. Per the germline V gene, CDR1 is MGHDK and CDR2 is SYGVNS. V dropped 1 base and J dropped 4; count of bases not matched to a gene: 6. This CDR3 is CASSESAGGHYNEQFF. CDR3 bases: TGTGCCAGCAGTGAATCGGCAGGGGGCCATTACAATGAGCAGTTCTTC. The variable domain in full, with the rest retrieved from reference TRBV25-1 and TRBJ2-1, is EADIYQTPRYLVIGTGKKITLECSQTMGHDKMYWYQQDPGMELHLIHYSYGVNSTEKGDLSSESTVSRIRTEHFPLTLESARPSHTSQYLCASSESAGGHYNEQFFGPGTRLTVL.

This rearrangement joins TRBV6-5 to TRBJ1-5; 9 bases line up with TRBD1. V was pared by 4 bases and J by 6 bases, with 4 bases of the junction left unmatched. The CDR3 length is 14 residues. Germline V CDR1 and CDR2: MNHEY, SVGAGI. Written as DNA, the CDR3 is TGTGCCAGCAGTTCCGGGACAGGGATTCAGCCCCAGCATTTT. Amino acids: CASSSGTGIQPQHF.

This chain links TRBV7-8 with TRBJ2-3; possible D gene TRBD2, 5 bases. CDR1 SGHVS and CDR2 FQNEAQ come from the germline V gene. V was cut by 3 bases and J by 4 bases, with 5 bases left in between. CDR3 length: 12 amino acids. The CDR3 sequence is CASSFGADTQYF. CDR3 coding DNA: TGTGCCAGCAGCTTCGGGGCAGATACGCAGTATTTT.

J is TRBJ2-7 and V is TRBV5-5; no definite D call. The CDR3 sequence is 12 residues long. Germline V gene data show CDR1 as SGHKS and CDR2 as YYEKEE (reference sequence). Trimming left V 0 bases short and J 3 bases short, with 4 bases between. The CDR3 spells CASSLVSYEQYF. The CDR3 DNA reads as TGTGCCAGCAGCTTGGTCAGCTACGAGCAGTACTTC.

V usage is TRBV10-3 and J usage is TRBJ2-1; 8 positions match TRBD1. Germline assignment: CDR1 ENHRY and CDR2 SYGVKD. This CDR3 has 12 residues. The junction had 2 bases not matched to a gene; V was cut back by 5 bases and J by 8 bases. The CDR3 DNA reads as TGTGCCATCAGTCACAGGGGGTATGAGCAGTTCTTC. This encodes CAISHRGYEQFF.

The chain combines TRBV5-4 with TRBJ2-5; D gene ambiguous. Germline lookup yields CDR1 SGHNT and CDR2 YYREEE (reference sequence). CDR3 size: 15 residues. The V end lost 1 base, the J end lost 1 base, and 11 bases lay between the germline ends. In DNA, the CDR3 is TGTGCCAGCAGCTTGTCGGCGACAACCCAAGAGACCCAGTACTTC. Translating gives CASSLSATTQETQYF.

V gene TRBV6-6 combines with J gene TRBJ1-5, with D maybe TRBD1 (5 bases). The CDR3 is 13 residues long. Germline V gene data show CDR1 as MNHNY and CDR2 as SVGAGI (reference sequence). Trimming removed 8 bases at V and 4 bases at J, with 12 bases between. This CDR3 is CASGTGNNQPQHF. The CDR3 DNA follows: TGTGCCAGCGGTACAGGAAATAATCAGCCCCAGCATTTT.

The chain carries TRBV30 and TRBJ1-3; unclear D gene. Trimming stripped 2 bases from V and 0 bases from J, with 5 bases between. The CDR3 is made up of 13 amino acids. The V gene's germline CDR1 is GTSNPN and CDR2 SVGIG (reference sequence). The CDR3 DNA is TGTGCCTGGAGTTCGGACTCTGGAAACACCATATATTTT. Encoded protein: CAWSSDSGNTIYF.

The chain recombines TRBV14 with TRBJ1-3; D not resolved. Trimming removed 0 bases at V and 0 bases at J, with 12 bases between. Germline-derived CDR1 and CDR2 are SGHDN and FVKESK. The CDR3 consists of 17 residues. The CDR3 loop is CASSQDLRDFSGNTIYF. As DNA, the CDR3 is TGTGCCAGCAGCCAAGATTTGCGTGATTTCTCTGGAAACACCATATATTTT.

The chain uses TRBV9 and TRBJ1-5, with D hard to call. The germline V gene encodes CDR1 SGDLS and CDR2 YYNGEE. The CDR3 runs to 14 residues. The germline V and J ends were trimmed by 0 bases and 3 bases, with 7 bases remaining between them. CDR3 sequence (DNA): TGTGCCAGCAGCGTAGGTTTGGACAATCAGCCCCAGCATTTT. This gives the protein CASSVGLDNQPQHF.

The chain employs TRBV2 and TRBJ1-1; the D gene is possibly TRBD1 (5 bases). Germline V CDR1 and CDR2: SNHLY, FYNNEI. The CDR3 contains 16 residues. Deletions cut 4 bases from V and 1 base from J, with 16 bases between. The CDR3 here is CASSADSGARNTEAFF. CDR3 DNA sequence: TGTGCCAGCAGTGCTGACAGTGGGGCGCGGAACACTGAAGCTTTCTTT.